The 2 T cell receptor beta chains listed next were all sequenced from one sample in a study of shared clonotypes between healthy human individuals. Some clones are missing from TCRdb's copy, which holds only in-frame ones; the method was immunoSEQ multiplex PCR. The sample contains about half a million clones, about 85% of which appear only once. Sequencing used PBMCs. These receptor sequences come from a woman aged 40 to 55 in good health. Some clones in this sample may be carry-over from other donors' samples.

A word on this clone: Given a far larger clone just one base away, this is likely a sequencing read error. This CDR3 is also generated by other DNA sequences in the sample. The gene calls are TRBV7-2 and TRBJ2-5; D might be TRBD1 (6 bases). CDR3 size: 14 residues. The germline CDR1 and CDR2 sequences are SGHTA and FQGNSA. The CDR3 sequence: CASSLRQGSETQYF. DNA of the CDR3: TGTGCTAGCAGCTTAAGGCAGGGGAGTGAGACCCAGTACTTC.

The chain has TRBV19 and TRBJ1-1; D call uncertain. V was trimmed by 3 bases and J by 0 bases, leaving 8 bases between them. CDR3 length: 14 residues. The germline V gene encodes CDR1 LNHDA and CDR2 SQIVND (reference sequence). The CDR3 loop is CASSINRLNTEAFF. The CDR3 DNA reads as TGTGCCAGTAGTATCAACCGGTTGAACACTGAAGCTTTCTTT.